This section outlines one TCR beta chain sequence together with its context. Its cognate antigen is unknown. cDNA libraries for TCR beta contained unique molecular identifiers. From the PCR reads, TCRdb called clonotypes with MiXCR, one entry per CDR3 protein. The sample has 820,000 or so distinct CDR3 sequences; 53% are singletons. These data originate in a study of post-analysis software for immune sequencing data. Study-wide results and caveats: Patients carried five TRBV segments more frequently than controls did, and TRBV5-6, TRBV5-1 and TRBV20-1 were among them.

CDR1 is SQVTM and CDR2 is ANQGSEA in the germline V gene. This CDR3 spans 13 amino acids. Trimming cost V 3 bases and J 3 bases; bases outside gene matches: 3. Sequences were obtained from blood. V gene TRBV29-1 combines with J gene TRBJ2-5, with 8 bases lining up with TRBD2. The clonotype was recovered from a girl aged 5 to 17 with multiple sclerosis. The CDR3 nucleotides are TGCAGCGTTGAGGGACTAGTTAAAGAGACCCAGTACTTC. It yields the protein CSVEGLVKETQYF.